This TCR beta chain came from a study of shared clonotypes between healthy human individuals. The study's findings and limits: Blood alone was sampled, and tissue repertoires likely differ. It was expected that sequencing depth would affect clonotype sharing among donors.

Points on this clone: Its specificity is not known.

The study enrolled healthy HIV-negative adults without recent acute infections or vaccinations as donors. Some clones are missing from TCRdb's copy, which holds only in-frame ones; the method was immunoSEQ multiplex PCR. The data show approximately 500,000 clones, 79% seen once. The source is a woman in her 40s in good health. Some clones in this sample may be carry-over from other donors' samples. Sequenced: PBMCs.

The CDR3 coding sequence is TGTGCCAGCAGCCAAGTGGGATTAGAGAACACTGAAGCTTTCTTT. Its protein is CASSQVGLENTEAFF. The chain links TRBV4-2 to TRBJ1-1; D remains unclear. Germline V CDR1 and CDR2: LGHNA, YNFKEQ. The ends were cut back, 1 base at V and 1 base at J, with 10 bases in the middle. This CDR3 region has 15 residues.